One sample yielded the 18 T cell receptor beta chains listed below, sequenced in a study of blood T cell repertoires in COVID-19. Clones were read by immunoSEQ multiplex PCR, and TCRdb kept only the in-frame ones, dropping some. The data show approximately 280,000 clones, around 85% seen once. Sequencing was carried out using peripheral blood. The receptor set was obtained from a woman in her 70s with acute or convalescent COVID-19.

CDR3 DNA: TGTGCCAGCAGCTTAGACCCCGGGACAGGGCGAGCTTTCTTT. Translated, it gives CASSLDPGTGRAFF. This chain connects TRBV11-2 to TRBJ1-1, with 9 bases aligning to TRBD1. The CDR3 loop spans 14 amino acids. Germline loops: CDR1 SGHAT, CDR2 FQNNGV. The V gene end was trimmed by 0 bases and the J gene end by 10 bases; junction bases not matched to a gene: 6.

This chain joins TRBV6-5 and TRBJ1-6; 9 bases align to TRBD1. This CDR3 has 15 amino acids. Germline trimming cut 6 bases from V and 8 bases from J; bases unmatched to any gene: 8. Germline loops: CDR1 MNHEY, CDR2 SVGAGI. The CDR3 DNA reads TGTGCCAGCAGGAGGGACAGGGATCCCTATTCACCCCTCCACTTT. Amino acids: CASRRDRDPYSPLHF.

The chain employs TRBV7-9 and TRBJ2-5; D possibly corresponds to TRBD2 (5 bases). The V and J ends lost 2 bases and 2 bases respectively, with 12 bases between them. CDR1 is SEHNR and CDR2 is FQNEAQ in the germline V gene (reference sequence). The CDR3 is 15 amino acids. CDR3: CASSLQGGVQETQYF. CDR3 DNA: TGTGCCAGCAGCTTACAAGGAGGAGTTCAAGAGACCCAGTACTTC.

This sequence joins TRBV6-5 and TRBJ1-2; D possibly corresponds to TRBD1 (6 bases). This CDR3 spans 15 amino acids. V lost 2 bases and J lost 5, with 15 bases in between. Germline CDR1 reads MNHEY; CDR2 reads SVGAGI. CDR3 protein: CASSYDGGRGYGYTF. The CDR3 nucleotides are TGTGCCAGCAGTTACGACGGGGGGCGCGGGTATGGCTACACCTTC.

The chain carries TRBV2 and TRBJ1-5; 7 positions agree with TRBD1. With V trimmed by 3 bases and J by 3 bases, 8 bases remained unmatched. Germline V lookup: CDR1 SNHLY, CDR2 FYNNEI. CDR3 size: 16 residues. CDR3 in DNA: TGTGCCAGCAGTGATCGGGGACAGCGTTTCAATCAGCCCCAGCATTTT. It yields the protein CASSDRGQRFNQPQHF.

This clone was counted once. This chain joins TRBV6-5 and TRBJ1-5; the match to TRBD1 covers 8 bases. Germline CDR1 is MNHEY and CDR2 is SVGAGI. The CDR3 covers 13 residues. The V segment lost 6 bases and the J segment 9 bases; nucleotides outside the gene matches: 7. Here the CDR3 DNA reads TGTGCCAGCAGACTGGACAGGGCCTCGCCCCAGCATTTT. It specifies CASRLDRASPQHF.

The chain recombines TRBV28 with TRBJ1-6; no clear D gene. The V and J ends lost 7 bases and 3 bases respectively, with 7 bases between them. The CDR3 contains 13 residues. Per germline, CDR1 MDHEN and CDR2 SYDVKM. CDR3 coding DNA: TGTGCCAGCACACAGAACTATAATTCACCCCTCCACTTT. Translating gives CASTQNYNSPLHF. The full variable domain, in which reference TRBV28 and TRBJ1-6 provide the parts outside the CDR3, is DVKVTQSSRYLVKRTGEKVFLECVQDMDHENMFWYRQDPGLGLRLIYFSYDVKMKEKGDIPEGYSVSREKKERFSLILESASTNQTSMYLCASTQNYNSPLHFGNGTRLTVT.

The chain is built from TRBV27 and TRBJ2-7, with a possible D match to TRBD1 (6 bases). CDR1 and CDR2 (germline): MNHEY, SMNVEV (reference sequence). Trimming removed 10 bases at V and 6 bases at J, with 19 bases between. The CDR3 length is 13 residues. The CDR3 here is CATRSLGRGEQYF. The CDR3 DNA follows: TGTGCCACGCGATCCCTCGGCAGGGGCGAGCAGTACTTC.

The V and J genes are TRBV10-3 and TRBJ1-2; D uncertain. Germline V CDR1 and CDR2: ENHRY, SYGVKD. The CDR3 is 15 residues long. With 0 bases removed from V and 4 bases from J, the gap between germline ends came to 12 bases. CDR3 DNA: TGTGCCATCAGTGAGTCAGTGGGCGGAGGCTATGGCTACACCTTC. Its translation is CAISESVGGGYGYTF.

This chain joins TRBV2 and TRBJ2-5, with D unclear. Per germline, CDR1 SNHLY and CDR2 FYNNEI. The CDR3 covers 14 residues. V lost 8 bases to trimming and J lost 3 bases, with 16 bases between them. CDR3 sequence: CASERQRTKETQYF. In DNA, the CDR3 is TGTGCCAGCGAAAGGCAGAGAACTAAAGAGACCCAGTACTTC.

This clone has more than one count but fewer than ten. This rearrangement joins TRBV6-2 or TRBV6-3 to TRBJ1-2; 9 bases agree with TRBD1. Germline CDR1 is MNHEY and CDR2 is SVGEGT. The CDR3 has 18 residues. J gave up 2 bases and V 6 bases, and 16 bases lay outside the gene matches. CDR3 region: CASSMVQGASPENYGYTF. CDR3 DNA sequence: TGTGCCAGCAGCATGGTACAGGGGGCGTCGCCGGAGAACTATGGCTACACCTTC.

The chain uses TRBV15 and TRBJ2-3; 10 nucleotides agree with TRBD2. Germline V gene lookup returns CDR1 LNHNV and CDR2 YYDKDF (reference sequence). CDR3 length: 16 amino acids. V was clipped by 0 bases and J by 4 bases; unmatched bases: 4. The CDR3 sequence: CATSRDNSGGSDTQYF. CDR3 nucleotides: TGTGCCACCAGCAGAGATAATAGCGGGGGGTCAGATACGCAGTATTTT. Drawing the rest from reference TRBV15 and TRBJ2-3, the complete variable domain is DAMVIQNPRYQVTQFGKPVTLSCSQTLNHNVMYWYQQKSSQAPKLLFHYYDKDFNNEADTPDNFQSRRPNTSFCFLDIRSPGLGDTAMYLCATSRDNSGGSDTQYFGPGTRLTVL.

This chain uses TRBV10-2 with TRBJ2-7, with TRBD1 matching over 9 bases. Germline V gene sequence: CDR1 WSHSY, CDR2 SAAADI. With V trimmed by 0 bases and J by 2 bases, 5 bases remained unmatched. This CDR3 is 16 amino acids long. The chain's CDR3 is CASSESVGTGTYEQYF. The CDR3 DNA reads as TGCGCCAGCAGTGAGTCCGTCGGGACAGGGACCTACGAGCAGTACTTC.

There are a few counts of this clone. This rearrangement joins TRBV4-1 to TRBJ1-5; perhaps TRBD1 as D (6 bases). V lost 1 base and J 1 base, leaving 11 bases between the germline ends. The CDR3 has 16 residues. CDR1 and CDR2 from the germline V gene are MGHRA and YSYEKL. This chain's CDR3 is CASSQAGRGSNQPQHF. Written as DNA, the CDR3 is TGCGCCAGCAGCCAAGCGGGCAGGGGAAGCAATCAGCCCCAGCATTTT.

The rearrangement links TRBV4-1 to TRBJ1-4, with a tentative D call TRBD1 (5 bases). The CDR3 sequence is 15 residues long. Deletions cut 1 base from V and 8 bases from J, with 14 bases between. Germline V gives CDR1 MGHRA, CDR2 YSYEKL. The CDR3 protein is CASSQGFGGSEKLFF. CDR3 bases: TGCGCCAGCAGCCAAGGTTTCGGGGGAAGCGAAAAACTGTTTTTT.

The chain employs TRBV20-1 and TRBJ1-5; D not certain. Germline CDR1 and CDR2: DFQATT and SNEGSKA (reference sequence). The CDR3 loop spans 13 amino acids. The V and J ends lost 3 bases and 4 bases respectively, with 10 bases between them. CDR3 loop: CSASESVNQPQHF. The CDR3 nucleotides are TGCAGTGCTAGTGAATCGGTGAATCAGCCCCAGCATTTT.

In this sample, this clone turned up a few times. The CDR3 region has the DNA TGTGCCAGCAGTGAAGGAGGACAGGGTACTTCTGGGGCCAACGTCCTGACTTTC. Translation: CASSEGGQGTSGANVLTF. V is TRBV2 and J is TRBJ2-6; 8 nucleotides line up with TRBD1. This CDR3 has 18 amino acids. The ends lost 1 base at V and 1 base at J; junction bases unmatched: 6. CDR1 is SNHLY and CDR2 is FYNNEI in the germline V gene.

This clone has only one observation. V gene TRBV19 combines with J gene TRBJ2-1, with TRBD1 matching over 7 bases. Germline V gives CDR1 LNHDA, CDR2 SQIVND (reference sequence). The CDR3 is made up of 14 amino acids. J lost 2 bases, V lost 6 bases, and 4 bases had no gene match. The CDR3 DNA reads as TGTGCCAGTAGGAGGGGGCTCACCTACAATGAGCAGTTCTTC. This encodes CASRRGLTYNEQFF.